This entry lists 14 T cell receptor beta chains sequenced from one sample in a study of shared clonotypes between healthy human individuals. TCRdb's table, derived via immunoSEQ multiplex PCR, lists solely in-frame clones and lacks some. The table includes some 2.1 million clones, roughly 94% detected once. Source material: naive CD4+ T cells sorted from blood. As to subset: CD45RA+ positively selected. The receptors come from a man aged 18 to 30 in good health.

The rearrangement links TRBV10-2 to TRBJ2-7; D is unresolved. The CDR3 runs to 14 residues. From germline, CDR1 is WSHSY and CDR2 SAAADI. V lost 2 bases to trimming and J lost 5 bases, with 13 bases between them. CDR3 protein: CASSETPITHEQYF. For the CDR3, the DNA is TGCGCCAGCAGTGAGACCCCTATCACCCACGAGCAGTACTTC.

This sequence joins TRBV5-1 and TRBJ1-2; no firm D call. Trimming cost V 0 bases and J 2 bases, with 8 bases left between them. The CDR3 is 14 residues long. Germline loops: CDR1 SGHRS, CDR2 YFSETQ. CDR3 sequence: CASSLEASNYGYTF. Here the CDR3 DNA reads TGCGCCAGCAGCTTGGAAGCCTCCAACTATGGCTACACCTTC.

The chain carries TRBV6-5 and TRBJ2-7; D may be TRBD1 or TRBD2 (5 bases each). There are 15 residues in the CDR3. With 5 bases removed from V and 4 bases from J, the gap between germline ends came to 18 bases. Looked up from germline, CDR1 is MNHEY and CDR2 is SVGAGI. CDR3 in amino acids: CASSRGTKRSYEQYF. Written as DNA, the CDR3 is TGTGCCAGCAGTCGAGGGACGAAGAGGAGTTACGAGCAGTACTTC.

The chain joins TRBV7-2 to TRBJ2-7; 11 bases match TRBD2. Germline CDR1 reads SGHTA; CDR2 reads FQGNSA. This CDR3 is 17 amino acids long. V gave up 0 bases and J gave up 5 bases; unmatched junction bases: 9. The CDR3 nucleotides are TGTGCCAGCAGCTTAGCGAGACTAGCGGGAAGTAAAAACGAGCAGTACTTC. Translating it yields CASSLARLAGSKNEQYF.

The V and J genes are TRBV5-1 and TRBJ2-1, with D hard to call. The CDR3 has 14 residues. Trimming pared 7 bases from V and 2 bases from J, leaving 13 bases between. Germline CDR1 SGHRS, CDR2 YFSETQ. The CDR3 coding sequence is TGCGCCAGCGCGAGCCAGCCAACCTACAATGAGCAGTTCTTC. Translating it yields CASASQPTYNEQFF.

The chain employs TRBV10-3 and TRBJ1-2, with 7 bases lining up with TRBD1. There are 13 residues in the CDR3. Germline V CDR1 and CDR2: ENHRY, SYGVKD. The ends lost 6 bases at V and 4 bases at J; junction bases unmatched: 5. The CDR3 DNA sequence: TGTGCCATCAGCCAGGACAGGATCTATGGCTACACCTTC. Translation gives CAISQDRIYGYTF.

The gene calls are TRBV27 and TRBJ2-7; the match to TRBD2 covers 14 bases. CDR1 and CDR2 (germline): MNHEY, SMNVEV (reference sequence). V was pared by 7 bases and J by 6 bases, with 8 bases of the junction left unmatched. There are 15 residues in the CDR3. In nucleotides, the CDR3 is TGTGCCAGCAATCCCCCGGGACTAGCGGGAGTCGAGCAGTACTTC. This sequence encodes CASNPPGLAGVEQYF.

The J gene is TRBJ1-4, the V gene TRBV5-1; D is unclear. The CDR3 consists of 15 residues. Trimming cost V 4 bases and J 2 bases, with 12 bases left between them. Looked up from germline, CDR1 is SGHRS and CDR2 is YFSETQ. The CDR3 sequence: CASSPRAGTNEKLFF. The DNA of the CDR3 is TGCGCCAGCAGCCCAAGGGCTGGCACTAATGAAAAACTGTTTTTT.

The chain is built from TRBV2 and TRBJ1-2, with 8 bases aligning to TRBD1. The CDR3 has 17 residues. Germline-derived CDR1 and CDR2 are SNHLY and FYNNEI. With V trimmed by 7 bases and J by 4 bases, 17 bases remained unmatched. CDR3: CASIVGPGQAAGYGYTF. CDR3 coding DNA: TGTGCCAGCATTGTAGGGCCGGGACAGGCGGCAGGCTATGGCTACACCTTC.

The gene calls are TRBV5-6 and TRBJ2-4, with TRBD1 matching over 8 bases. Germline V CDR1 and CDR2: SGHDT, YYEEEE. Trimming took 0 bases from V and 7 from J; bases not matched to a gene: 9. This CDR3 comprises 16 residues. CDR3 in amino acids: CASSLGRGQVRNIQYF. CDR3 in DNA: TGTGCCAGCAGCTTGGGCAGGGGGCAGGTTAGGAACATTCAGTACTTC.

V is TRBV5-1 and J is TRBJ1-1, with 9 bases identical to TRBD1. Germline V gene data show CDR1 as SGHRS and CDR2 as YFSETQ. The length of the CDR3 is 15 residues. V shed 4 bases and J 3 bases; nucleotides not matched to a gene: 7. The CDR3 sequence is CASSVQGAGDTEAFF. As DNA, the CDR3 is TGCGCCAGCAGCGTACAGGGGGCCGGGGACACTGAAGCTTTCTTT.

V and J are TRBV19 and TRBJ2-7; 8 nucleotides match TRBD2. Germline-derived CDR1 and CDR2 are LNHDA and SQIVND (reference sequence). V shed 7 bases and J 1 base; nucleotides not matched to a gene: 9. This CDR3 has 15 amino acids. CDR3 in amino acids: CASKLAGVDSYEQYF. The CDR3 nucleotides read TGTGCCAGTAAGCTAGCGGGCGTGGATTCCTACGAGCAGTACTTC.

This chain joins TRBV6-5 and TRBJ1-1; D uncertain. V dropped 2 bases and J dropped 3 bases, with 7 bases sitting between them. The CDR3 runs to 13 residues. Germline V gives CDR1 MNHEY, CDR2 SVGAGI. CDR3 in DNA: TGTGCCAGCAGTTACGGGGTGCACACTGAAGCTTTCTTT. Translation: CASSYGVHTEAFF.

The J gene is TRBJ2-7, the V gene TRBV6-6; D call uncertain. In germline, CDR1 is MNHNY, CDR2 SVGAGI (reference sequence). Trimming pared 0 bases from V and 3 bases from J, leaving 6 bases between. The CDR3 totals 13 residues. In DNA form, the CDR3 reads TGTGCCAGCAGTTACTCGGTAAACTACGAGCAGTACTTC. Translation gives CASSYSVNYEQYF.